These 5 T cell receptor beta chains were all obtained from the same sample, sequenced in a study of tumor-infiltrating lymphocytes in primary liver carcinoma. With a constant-region primer, TCR beta cDNA was made from approximately 520 ng of total RNA. A slightly modified ARM-PCR protocol with three nested multiplex PCR rounds produced these TCR beta libraries. The first two PCR rounds, approximately 11 cycles each, used TRBV1-TRBV30 forward primers and a C-beta reverse primer. TCRdb re-called the multiplex PCR reads with MiXCR, one entry per CDR3 protein. The sample lists fewer than 400,000 distinct CDR3 sequences, 60% to 80% occurring once. Unsorted whole blood yielded the blood RNA, and germline DNA was also extracted. What was sequenced was peripheral blood. Every receptor here comes from a man between 40 and 49 years old with primary liver carcinoma and hepatitis B virus infection.

This clonotype showed up just once. The V gene is TRBV4-1, the J gene TRBJ2-1; the match to TRBD2 covers 10 bases. Germline CDR1 is MGHRA and CDR2 is YSYEKL. After removal of 0 bases from V and 5 bases from J, the junction contained 7 bases not matched to a gene. The CDR3 sequence is 17 residues long. The CDR3 bases are TGCGCCAGCAGCCAAGATTCGGCTAGCGGGGGAAACAATGAGCAGTTCTTC. This encodes CASSQDSASGGNNEQFF.

Details on this clonotype: A junction boundary mismatches the germline segment, possibly from a read error. The V and J genes are TRBV28 and TRBJ1-2; D ambiguous. The CDR3 contains 13 residues. Germline V gene data show CDR1 as MDHEN and CDR2 as SYDVKM. The CDR3 sequence is CSSRSEGSYGYTF. The CDR3 nucleotides read TGTTCCAGCAGAAGCGAAGGAAGCTATGGCTACACCTTC.

Note on this clonotype: The junction and the germline gene differ at one end; a read error may be behind it. The J gene is TRBJ2-1, the V gene TRBV6-5; maybe TRBD1 (5 bases). CDR1 and CDR2 (germline): MNHEY, SVGAGI. The CDR3 runs to 16 residues. The CDR3 DNA sequence: TGTGTCACCAGCAGGGCAGGGTTAAGCTCCTGCAATGAGCAGTTCTTC. Translation: CVTSRAGLSSCNEQFF.

This clonotype was seen once. The junction departs from germline at one end; a sequencing error may be responsible. The chain recombines TRBV28 with TRBJ2-5; D may be TRBD2 (7 bases). The CDR3 runs 15 residues. Germline CDR1 reads MDHEN; CDR2 reads SYDVKM. CDR3 sequence (DNA): TGTGTCAGCAGCCCCGCCCAGAGGGGGGGAGAGATCCAGTACTTC. Amino acid sequence: CVSSPAQRGGEIQYF.

As for this clonotype: Relative to the germline gene, one junction end is altered; a read error may explain this. The chain links TRBV6-2 or TRBV6-3 to TRBJ1-1; no definite D call. This CDR3 has 14 residues. Per the germline V gene, CDR1 is MNHEY and CDR2 is SVGEGT. The CDR3 nucleotides read TGTGCCAGCAGAAACGGTGGATTGAACACTGAATCTTTCTTT. Translating it yields CASRNGGLNTESFF.